A selection of T cell receptor beta chains follows, all from one sample in a study of blood T cell repertoires in COVID-19. Here immunoSEQ multiplex PCR was the method, and the copy in TCRdb shows in-frame clones only, minus some. Here the sample spans about 23,000 clones, 86% being singletons. The specimen sequenced was peripheral blood. Source of these receptors: a woman older than 75 with active or convalescent COVID-19. The CDR3 runs from the conserved cysteine through the conserved F or W. A D gene is named only where the DNA matches it firmly. Part of the rows lack a size; the others show once, few, many or a class for expanded clones.

D	J	V	size	DNA	CDR3
TRBD2	TRBJ2-2	TRBV3-1/TRBV3-2	.	TGTGCCAGCAGCTTCGTGACTAGCGGGGTGAACACCGGGGAGCTGTTTTTT	CASSFVTSGVNTGELFF
TRBD1	TRBJ1-5	TRBV19	.	TGTGCCAGTATAGGTCCTGGAACCGGGACAGGGCTGTTTCAGCCCCAGCATTTT	CASIGPGTGTGLFQPQHF
.	TRBJ1-6	TRBV4-1	.	TGCGCCAGCAGCCAAGTCCCCAACCGGAATTCACCCCTCCACTTT	CASSQVPNRNSPLHF
TRBD1	TRBJ2-2	TRBV5-6	.	TGTGCCAGCAGCCGCCCCGGGACAGTGAACACCGGGGAGCTGTTTTTT	CASSRPGTVNTGELFF
TRBD2	TRBJ2-5	TRBV4-3	.	TGCGCCAGCAGCCCCTTAGCGGGGGGGACCCAGTACTTC	CASSPLAGGTQYF
.	TRBJ1-3	TRBV5-1	.	TGCGCCAGCAGCTTGGTTGGGGGGGTTGCTGGAAACACCATATATTTT	CASSLVGGVAGNTIYF
.	TRBJ2-7	TRBV7-2	.	TGTGCCAGCAGCCCCCGGGTCTCGGGCGAGCAGTACTTC	CASSPRVSGEQYF
.	TRBJ2-1	TRBV11-2	.	TGTGCCAGCAGCTTAGATCGTGGACAGACTAAGGGCTACAATGAGCAGTTCTTC	CASSLDRGQTKGYNEQFF
.	TRBJ1-3	TRBV30	.	TGTGCCTGGAAGCGAGAGAGCTCTGGAAACACCATATATTTT	CAWKRESSGNTIYF
.	TRBJ2-5	TRBV27	.	TGTGCCAGCAGTTTTTCAGGGCGGGAGACCCAGTACTTC	CASSFSGRETQYF
TRBD1	TRBJ2-5	TRBV18	.	TGTGCCAGCTCACGAAGTCAGGGGGCAGGGGAGACCCAGTACTTC	CASSRSQGAGETQYF
TRBD2	TRBJ2-7	TRBV4-1	.	TGCGCCAGCAGCCAAGGGGGACTAGGGACCTACGAGCAGTACTTC	CASSQGGLGTYEQYF
TRBD1	TRBJ1-6	TRBV6-5	.	TGTGCCAGCAGTTACGATGACAGGGTTGTTTCACCCCTCCACTTT	CASSYDDRVVSPLHF
.	TRBJ2-7	TRBV15	.	TGTGCCACCAGCAGGGACTATCTCTACGAGCAGTACTTC	CATSRDYLYEQYF
.	TRBJ1-3	TRBV12-2	.	TGTGCAAGTCGCGTATTTAAGCCGGGACACCGCTCTGGAAACACCATATATTTT	CASRVFKPGHRSGNTIYF
.	TRBJ1-2	TRBV7-9	.	TGTGCCAGCAGTTTTCGGCTGGGCGCCAACTATGGCTACACCTTC	CASSFRLGANYGYTF
.	TRBJ2-1	TRBV5-1	.	TGCGCCAGCAGCCACCCATTCCGGACAGATATCAGCTCCTACAATGAGCAGTTCTTC	CASSHPFRTDISSYNEQFF
.	TRBJ2-7	TRBV3-1/TRBV3-2	.	TGTGCCAGCAGCCCGTCGACAGGCTACGAGCAGTACTTC	CASSPSTGYEQYF
TRBD2	TRBJ2-1	TRBV24-1	once	TGTGCCACCAGTGTAAGCGGGAGATACGGAGATGAGCAGTTCTTC	CATSVSGRYGDEQFF
.	TRBJ1-5	TRBV2	.	TGTGCCAGCAGTGAACGGGGGACGACCGATCGGCCCCAGCATTTT	CASSERGTTDRPQHF
.	TRBJ1-6	TRBV19	.	TGTGCCAGTAGTATAGGTACCTATAATTCACCCCTCCACTTT	CASSIGTYNSPLHF
TRBD1	TRBJ1-2	TRBV4-3	.	TGCGCCAGCAGCCAAGATATGACAGGGACCTATGGCTACACCTTC	CASSQDMTGTYGYTF
.	TRBJ2-6	TRBV18	once	TGTGCCAGCTCACCACCAACCGGGTCTGGGGCCAACGTCCTGACTTTC	CASSPPTGSGANVLTF
.	TRBJ2-3	TRBV5-1	.	TGCGCCAGCAGCTTGGTCCCGACTATTCCCCTCACAGATACGCAGTATTTT	CASSLVPTIPLTDTQYF
.	TRBJ1-1	TRBV18	.	TGTGCCAGCTCACCACCCGCCAGGGTCACTGAAGCTTTCTTT	CASSPPARVTEAFF
.	TRBJ2-2	TRBV5-6	.	TGTGCCAGCAGCTTCGACACTACAGGGTATGCCGGGGAGCTGTTTTTT	CASSFDTTGYAGELFF
TRBD2	TRBJ2-3	TRBV5-1	.	TGCGCCAGCAGCTCTAGCGGAAGCACAGATACGCAGTATTTT	CASSSSGSTDTQYF
.	TRBJ2-1	TRBV7-3	.	TGTGCCAGCAGCTTAACTAGCGGTAATACAAATGAGCAGTTCTTC	CASSLTSGNTNEQFF
.	TRBJ1-1	TRBV18	.	TGTGCCAGCTCACCGATACAGGGTGTGATGAACACTGAAGCTTTCTTT	CASSPIQGVMNTEAFF
TRBD1	TRBJ2-7	TRBV7-2	.	TGTGCCAGCAGCTTATCCCGGGACAGGGCCGAGCAGTACTTC	CASSLSRDRAEQYF
.	TRBJ1-1	TRBV28	.	TGTGCCAGCAGCCCCCCCGGGGAGGGCCGCGGTACTGAAGCTTTCTTT	CASSPPGEGRGTEAFF
.	TRBJ1-5	TRBV30	.	TGTGCCTGGACTAACACACAGGGTAGGAATCAGCCCCAGCATTTT	CAWTNTQGRNQPQHF
.	TRBJ1-3	TRBV4-1	.	TGCGCCAGCAGCCAAGTTGTCACAGCTATGAACACCATATATTTT	CASSQVVTAMNTIYF
.	TRBJ1-2	TRBV15	.	TGTGCCACCAGCAGAGGCGGCCAGGGATCTAACTATGGCTACACCTTC	CATSRGGQGSNYGYTF
.	TRBJ2-1	TRBV19	.	TGTGCCAGTACCCCACGTCCGACTTCTAGCTCCTACAATGAGCAGTTCTTC	CASTPRPTSSSYNEQFF
TRBD1	TRBJ1-3	TRBV6-1	.	TGTGCCAGCATTGAACCCTACGGGACAGCCGGAAACACCATATATTTT	CASIEPYGTAGNTIYF
TRBD1	TRBJ2-7	TRBV28	.	TGTGCCAGCAGTTATCGGACAGGGGGCTACGAGCAGTACTTC	CASSYRTGGYEQYF
.	TRBJ2-5	TRBV5-4	.	TGTGCCAGCAGCTTTTTAGCTCCGGGACAAGAGACCCAGTACTTC	CASSFLAPGQETQYF
TRBD1	TRBJ1-6	TRBV10-2	.	TGCGCCAGCGCCGGCACCGGACAGGGGGCTTTTAGTAGTAATTCACCCCTCCACTTT	CASAGTGQGAFSSNSPLHF
TRBD1	TRBJ1-5	TRBV23-1	.	TGCGCCAGCAGTCCACGGGACAGGGGAAAGGATAGCAATCAGCCCCAGCATTTT	CASSPRDRGKDSNQPQHF
TRBD1	TRBJ1-2	TRBV15	.	TGTGCCACCAGCAGGGAACAGGGGAGGTCAAGCTATGGCTACACCTTC	CATSREQGRSSYGYTF
TRBD1	TRBJ1-5	TRBV6-5	.	TGTGCCAGCAGCGCCGGGACAGGCGTCAATCAGCCCCAGCATTTT	CASSAGTGVNQPQHF
.	TRBJ2-1	TRBV12-3/TRBV12-4	.	TGTGCCAGCTGTGACAGTTACAATGAGCAGTTCTTC	CASCDSYNEQFF
.	TRBJ1-2	TRBV4-1	few	TGCGCCAGCAGCCAAGATGCTGACAGGAACTATGGCTACACCTTC	CASSQDADRNYGYTF
.	TRBJ2-5	TRBV7-8	.	TGTGCCAGCAGCTTCGCGGGCGCGGTTGAGGAGACCCAGTACTTC	CASSFAGAVEETQYF
.	TRBJ1-5	TRBV2	few	TGTGCCAGCAGTGATCTATTCCGTCAGCCCCAGCATTTT	CASSDLFRQPQHF
TRBD1	TRBJ2-7	TRBV5-6	once	TGTGCCAGCAGCTCGGGACAGGTCTACGAGCAGTACTTC	CASSSGQVYEQYF
.	TRBJ2-1	TRBV4-2	.	TGTGCCAGCAGCCAAGGAACAGACTCCTACAATGAGCAGTTCTTC	CASSQGTDSYNEQFF